The present TCR beta chain was sequenced within a study of blood T cell repertoires in COVID-19. Study as a whole: T cells, B-cell-depleted T cells, or PBMCs provided the cDNA or gDNA that served as material.

In the source study's methods: The authors estimated nucleated cell counts from reference gene primer amplification. Assay used: immunoSEQ multiplex PCR; TCRdb lists only in-frame clones, some missing. V and J calls plus clone size are reproduced from that table; the DNA served to infer D and trimming. The repertoire includes under 250,000 clones, less than 85% of them detected once, and 2% to 3% sits in the top ten. Germline CDR1 SGHTA, CDR2 FQGNSA. V shed 2 bases and J shed 4 bases, with 8 bases lying between them. This CDR3 is built from 13 residues. This chain connects TRBV7-2 to TRBJ2-5; no reliable D call. The clonotype originates from a woman in her 70s with active or convalescent COVID-19. Sequencing was carried out using peripheral blood. The CDR3: CASSLIGGETQYF. As DNA, the CDR3 is TGTGCCAGCAGCTTAATAGGCGGAGAGACCCAGTACTTC.